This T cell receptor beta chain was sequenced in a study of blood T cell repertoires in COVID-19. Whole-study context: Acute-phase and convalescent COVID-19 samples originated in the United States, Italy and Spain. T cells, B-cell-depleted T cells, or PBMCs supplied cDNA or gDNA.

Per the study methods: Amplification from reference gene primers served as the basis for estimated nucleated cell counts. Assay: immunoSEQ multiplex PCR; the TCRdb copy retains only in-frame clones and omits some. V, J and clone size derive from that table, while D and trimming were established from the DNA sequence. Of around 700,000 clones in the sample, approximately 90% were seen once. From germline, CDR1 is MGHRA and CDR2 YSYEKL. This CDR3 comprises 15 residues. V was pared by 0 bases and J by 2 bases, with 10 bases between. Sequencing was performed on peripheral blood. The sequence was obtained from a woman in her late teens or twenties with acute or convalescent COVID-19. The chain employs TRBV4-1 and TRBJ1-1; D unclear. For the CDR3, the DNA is TGCGCCAGCAGCCAAGAAGATGGCTTAAACACTGAAGCTTTCTTT. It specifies CASSQEDGLNTEAFF.